The 3 T cell receptor beta chains below were found in one sample sequenced in a study of molecular identifiers for immune sequencing clone quantification. Each CDR3 protein gets one entry after TCRdb re-called the PCR reads with MiXCR. The data hold under 75,000 distinct CDR3 sequences, with over 15% observed a single time. Sequencing input: naive CD8+ T cells from blood, with Jurkat cell RNA spiked in. The subset: FACS-sorted CD8+CD4-CCR7+CD45RA+ naive T cells. The receptor set was obtained from a human donor in good health. Some libraries in this study had Jurkat cell RNA spiked in.

This clonotype counts as medium-sized. The rearrangement uses TRBV4-1 and TRBJ2-1; D is uncertain. V shed 1 base and J shed 14 bases, with 15 bases lying between them. CDR3 size: 13 residues. Germline CDR1 is MGHRA and CDR2 is YSYEKL. The CDR3 bases are TGCGCCAGCAGCCAAGGTGCCAGGTATCGTAAGTTCTTC. Translated, it gives CASSQGARYRKFF.

The chain links TRBV27 to TRBJ2-7; D not resolved. The CDR3 sequence is 14 residues long. V lost 4 bases to trimming and J lost 2 bases, with 12 bases between them. Germline-derived CDR1 and CDR2 are MNHEY and SMNVEV (reference sequence). The CDR3 DNA is TGTGCCAGCAGTTCGTTGCCGATGGCCTACGAGCAGTACTTC. This codes for CASSSLPMAYEQYF.

This clonotype showed up many times. The rearrangement links TRBV9 to TRBJ2-7; 9 bases align to TRBD1. The CDR3 sequence is 15 residues long. J was trimmed by 4 bases and V by 3 bases; bases with no gene match: 8. Germline CDR1 SGDLS, CDR2 YYNGEE. CDR3 bases: TGTGCCAGCAGCGCCGGGACAGGGCGGGAATACGAGCAGTACTTC. Translated, it gives CASSAGTGREYEQYF.